This entry lists 4 T cell receptor beta chains sequenced from one sample in a study of blood T cell repertoires in COVID-19. The protocol was immunoSEQ multiplex PCR, while the TCRdb copy is restricted to in-frame clones and leaves out a portion. The sample holds approximately 130,000 clones; around 81% are singletons and the top ten take 10% to 14%. The specimen was peripheral blood. The receptors originated from a human donor in a cohort sampled during active COVID-19.

The chain recombines TRBV5-6 with TRBJ1-5, with D hard to call. V was trimmed by 0 bases and J by 5 bases, leaving 12 bases between them. Germline CDR1 reads SGHDT; CDR2 reads YYEEEE. CDR3 length: 15 residues. The CDR3 DNA follows: TGTGCCAGCAGCTTGGTAGCCGAGAATCATCAGCCCCAGCATTTT. This gives the protein CASSLVAENHQPQHF.

This clone was observed a single time. The J gene is TRBJ2-5, the V gene TRBV30, with D tentatively TRBD2 (5 bases). The CDR3 is 15 residues long. CDR1 and CDR2 (germline): GTSNPN, SVGIG (reference sequence). The V and J ends lost 1 base and 0 bases respectively, with 12 bases between them. DNA of the CDR3: TGTGCCTGGAGTGGCCCGGGGTTGTACCAAGAGACCCAGTACTTC. Translation gives CAWSGPGLYQETQYF.

V and J are TRBV19 and TRBJ1-5; 7 nucleotides line up with TRBD1. CDR1 is LNHDA and CDR2 is SQIVND in the germline V gene (reference sequence). V lost 3 bases, J lost 0 bases, and 11 bases stayed unmatched. CDR3 length: 18 residues. Here the CDR3 reads CASSMRTGNRYSNQPQHF. The CDR3 DNA is TGTGCCAGTAGTATGAGGACAGGCAACCGTTATAGCAATCAGCCCCAGCATTTT.

This clone is a singleton in its sample. This chain uses TRBV6-5 with TRBJ2-1; tentative D call: TRBD2 (6 bases). The V end was cut by 0 bases, the J end by 6 bases, with 9 bases between. The CDR3 length is 14 residues. Germline CDR1 and CDR2: MNHEY and SVGAGI. CDR3 sequence: CASSYSRGGNEQFF. The CDR3 bases are TGTGCCAGCAGTTACTCACGGGGAGGCAATGAGCAGTTCTTC.